This T cell receptor (beta chain) appears in the sequencing data of a study of blood T cell repertoires in COVID-19. About the study: Researchers got acute and convalescent COVID-19 samples from the United States, Italy and Spain.

Assay used: immunoSEQ multiplex PCR; TCRdb lists only in-frame clones, some missing. This sample has roughly 230,000 clones, with 65% to 90% found just once. This CDR3 has 13 residues. The V end lost 5 bases, the J end lost 0 bases, and 5 bases lay between the germline ends. This clone showed up just a few times. The sequence was obtained from a woman aged 50 to 65 with acute or convalescent COVID-19. Sequencing was done on a sample of peripheral blood. V is TRBV12-3 or TRBV12-4 and J is TRBJ1-5; D gene ambiguous. The CDR3 reads CASSMYSNQPQHF. CDR3 DNA: TGTGCCAGCAGTATGTATAGCAATCAGCCCCAGCATTTT.